The present T cell receptor beta chain was sequenced within a study of blood T cell repertoires in COVID-19. Background on the study: The origin of the acute and convalescent COVID-19 samples was the United States, Italy and Spain. In each case, the material was cDNA or gDNA derived from T cells, B-cell-depleted T cells, or PBMCs.

Original handling: Nucleated cell counts were estimated from reference gene primer amplification. Some clones are missing from TCRdb's copy, which holds only in-frame ones; the method was immunoSEQ multiplex PCR. V and J calls plus clone size are reproduced from that table; the DNA served to infer D and trimming. The profile covers around 9,700 clones, with around 75% appearing a single time and roughly 7.7% taken by the ten largest. The source is a man in his 70s with active COVID-19. Sequenced input: peripheral blood.

CDR3 DNA: TGTGCCAGCAGTATTATCCTGGACAGGGTAAGGGACGAGCAGTACTTC. Its protein product is CASSIILDRVRDEQYF. The chain employs TRBV6-2 or TRBV6-3 and TRBJ2-7; TRBD1 matches 8 bases. CDR1 is MNHEY, CDR2 SVGEGT, per germline. V lost 5 bases, J lost 5 bases, and 14 bases stayed unmatched. The CDR3 extends over 16 amino acids.